This T cell receptor beta chain originates from a study of monozygotic twins with inflammatory bowel disease. General observations from the study: Clonotypes shared with others were fewer in IBD patients than in healthy twins, especially with disease activity. Repertoire similarity matched across concordant and discordant twins, perhaps owing to limited power.

A note on this clonotype: What it binds is unknown.

TCRdb reanalyzed the 5' RACE reads and collapses them to one entry per CDR3 protein, without DNA. In total, the table holds approximately 400,000 distinct CDR3 sequences. The clonotype originates from a human donor with ulcerative colitis or Crohn's disease, or a healthy co-twin of an affected twin (not recorded which). What was sequenced was blood.

Here the CDR3 reads CSARDLTGEQYF. The V gene is TRBV20-1, the J gene TRBJ2-7. The CDR3 covers 12 residues. Germline-derived CDR1 and CDR2 are DFQATT and SNEGSKA (reference sequence).